This passage covers 16 T cell receptor beta chains from one sample sequenced in a study of blood T cell repertoires in COVID-19. The repertoire was sequenced with immunoSEQ multiplex PCR; TCRdb's copy has only in-frame clones and lacks some. The sample has some 130,000 clones, around four fifths seen once. The sequenced sample was PBMCs or T cells enriched from blood (not recorded which). The receptors were sampled from a man aged 40-49 years with acute COVID-19.

The chain recombines TRBV11-2 with TRBJ1-2; no clear D. The V and J ends lost 1 base and 2 bases respectively, with 11 bases between them. Germline CDR1 SGHAT, CDR2 FQNNGV. This CDR3 spans 15 amino acids. CDR3 nucleotide sequence: TGTGCCAGCAGCTTAGTATCAACAGTCAACTATGGCTACACCTTC. Residues: CASSLVSTVNYGYTF. The full variable domain, rest sourced from reference TRBV11-2 and TRBJ1-2, is EAGVAQSPRYKIIEKRQSVAFWCNPISGHATLYWYQQILGQGPKLLIQFQNNGVVDDSQLPKDRFSAERLKGVDSTLKIQPAKLEDSAVYLCASSLVSTVNYGYTFGSGTRLTVV.

The rearrangement uses TRBV6-5 and TRBJ2-2; 7 bases line up with TRBD1. The ends lost 7 bases at V and 2 bases at J; junction bases unmatched: 1. The CDR3 length is 13 residues. The V gene's germline CDR1 is MNHEY and CDR2 SVGAGI. The CDR3 loop is CASNRGNTGELFF. DNA for the CDR3: TGTGCCAGCAACAGGGGAAACACCGGGGAGCTGTTTTTT.

The chain couples TRBV2 to TRBJ1-2, with 9 bases identical to TRBD1. CDR3 length: 17 amino acids. The V and J ends lost 8 bases and 3 bases, in that order; junction bases with no gene match: 16. Germline V gene lookup returns CDR1 SNHLY and CDR2 FYNNEI. The CDR3 reads CASGPSDRGWADYGYTF. CDR3 coding DNA: TGTGCCAGCGGTCCCTCGGACAGGGGTTGGGCGGACTATGGCTACACCTTC. The complete variable domain, with remaining parts taken from reference TRBV2 and TRBJ1-2, reads EPEVTQTPSHQVTQMGQEVILRCVPISNHLYFYWYRQILGQKVEFLVSFYNNEISEKSEIFDDQFSVERPDGSNFTLKIRSTKLEDSAMYFCASGPSDRGWADYGYTFGSGTRLTVV.

The gene calls are TRBV7-2 and TRBJ2-2; D unclear. Germline V gene lookup returns CDR1 SGHTA and CDR2 FQGNSA. V lost 1 base and J lost 0, with 6 bases in between. CDR3 length: 15 residues. The DNA for the CDR3 is TGTGCCAGCAGCTTAGGGCAGACGAACACCGGGGAGCTGTTTTTT. Its translation is CASSLGQTNTGELFF.

This rearrangement joins TRBV2 to TRBJ2-1; the match to TRBD2 covers 13 bases. The germline V gene has CDR1 SNHLY and CDR2 FYNNEI. This CDR3 comprises 15 residues. V gave up 6 bases and J gave up 4 bases; unmatched junction bases: 3. CDR3 sequence (DNA): TGTGCCAGCAGGGAGGGACTAGCGGGGTACAATGAGCAGTTCTTC. It encodes CASREGLAGYNEQFF.

The CDR3 DNA reads TGTGCCACCAGCGGACGGACAGGGACATATAGCAATCAGCCCCAGCATTTT. Its translation is CATSGRTGTYSNQPQHF. This chain connects TRBV15 to TRBJ1-5; 8 bases align to TRBD1. CDR1 and CDR2 (germline): LNHNV, YYDKDF (reference sequence). This CDR3 is 17 amino acids long. V was clipped by 5 bases and J by 0 bases; unmatched bases: 9.

V is TRBV5-1 and J is TRBJ1-4; possibly TRBD1 for D (5 bases). Looked up from germline, CDR1 is SGHRS and CDR2 is YFSETQ. This CDR3 spans 15 amino acids. Trimming removed 2 bases at V and 4 bases at J, with 12 bases between. The CDR3 DNA sequence: TGCGCCAGCAGCTTCGTGGAGGGGTTTAATGAAAAACTGTTTTTT. Amino acids: CASSFVEGFNEKLFF. The complete variable domain, with remaining parts taken from reference TRBV5-1 and TRBJ1-4, reads KAGVTQTPRYLIKTRGQQVTLSCSPISGHRSVSWYQQTPGQGLQFLFEYFSETQRNKGNFPGRFSGRQFSNSRSEMNVSTLELGDSALYLCASSFVEGFNEKLFFGSGTQLSVL.

This chain connects TRBV20-1 to TRBJ1-1; D remains unclear. This CDR3 contains 11 residues. V was cut by 0 bases and J by 11 bases, with 10 bases left in between. The germline gives CDR1 DFQATT, CDR2 SNEGSKA (reference sequence). CDR3 sequence reads: CSARDGPTAFF. Here the CDR3 DNA reads TGCAGTGCTAGAGATGGGCCGACGGCTTTCTTT.

This clone has just one count. In DNA form, the CDR3 reads TGTGCCAGTAGTCCCTGGACACCAAACACTGAAGCTTTCTTT. Translating gives CASSPWTPNTEAFF. The chain combines TRBV19 with TRBJ1-1; D may be TRBD1 (5 bases). The CDR3 covers 14 residues. The germline V gene has CDR1 LNHDA and CDR2 SQIVND (reference sequence). Trimming stripped 5 bases from V and 2 bases from J, with 12 bases between.

The V and J genes are TRBV6-1 and TRBJ2-7, with D hard to call. The V and J ends lost 5 bases and 0 bases respectively, with 11 bases between them. This CDR3 has 14 residues. The germline CDR1 and CDR2 sequences are MNHNS and SASEGT. CDR3 nucleotides: TGTGCCAGCAGTTCTCGCGTACTCTCCTACGAGCAGTACTTC. Encoded protein: CASSSRVLSYEQYF.

As regards this clone: The sample contains more than one DNA sequence encoding this CDR3. This chain joins TRBV28 and TRBJ1-1; 7 bases agree with TRBD1. The CDR3 length is 13 residues. CDR1 and CDR2 (germline): MDHEN, SYDVKM. V lost 8 bases and J lost 0; bases outside the gene matches: 3. The CDR3 here is CASSGTVNTEAFF. The CDR3 coding sequence is TGTGCCAGCTCGGGGACAGTGAACACTGAAGCTTTCTTT. The full variable domain, rest sourced from reference TRBV28 and TRBJ1-1, is DVKVTQSSRYLVKRTGEKVFLECVQDMDHENMFWYRQDPGLGLRLIYFSYDVKMKEKGDIPEGYSVSREKKERFSLILESASTNQTSMYLCASSGTVNTEAFFGQGTRLTVV.

The chain combines TRBV5-1 with TRBJ2-1; TRBD2 matches at 9 bases. The trim removed 0 bases at V and 7 bases at J, leaving 17 bases unmatched. CDR1 SGHRS and CDR2 YFSETQ come from the germline V gene. The CDR3 sequence is 19 residues long. The CDR3 protein is CASSLASGTSSPKGNEQFF. For the CDR3, the DNA is TGCGCCAGCAGCTTGGCCTCGGGGACTAGCTCTCCAAAAGGGAATGAGCAGTTCTTC.

This clone was seen a few times. The V gene is TRBV27, the J gene TRBJ1-1; a possible D gene is TRBD1 (5 bases). The CDR3 has 14 residues. The germline V gene encodes CDR1 MNHEY and CDR2 SMNVEV (reference sequence). V lost 10 bases, J lost 4 bases, and 19 bases lay in between. The CDR3 here is CATRVKGESTEAFF. Here the CDR3 DNA reads TGTGCCACCAGGGTAAAGGGAGAAAGCACTGAAGCTTTCTTT.

The chain has TRBV27 and TRBJ1-3, with unresolved D. CDR3 length equals 13 residues. Looked up from germline, CDR1 is MNHEY and CDR2 is SMNVEV (reference sequence). Trimming cost V 4 bases and J 0 bases, with 4 bases left between them. The CDR3 loop is CASSYSSGNTIYF. In DNA, the CDR3 is TGTGCCAGCAGTTACAGCTCTGGAAACACCATATATTTT.

Of note for this clone: Other nucleotide sequences from this sample produce the same CDR3. The chain uses TRBV19 and TRBJ2-2; 9 bases line up with TRBD1. V dropped 4 bases and J dropped 3; count of bases not matched to a gene: 0. CDR1 is LNHDA, CDR2 SQIVND, per germline (reference sequence). The CDR3 is 14 amino acids. This CDR3 reads CASSRDRDTGELFF. CDR3 bases: TGTGCCAGTAGTAGGGACAGGGACACCGGGGAGCTGTTTTTT.

In its sample, this clone was seen a few times. The chain recombines TRBV7-8 with TRBJ2-7, with 7 positions matching TRBD1. The V segment lost 2 bases and the J segment 6 bases; nucleotides outside the gene matches: 10. This CDR3 has 15 amino acids. CDR1 and CDR2 from the germline V gene are SGHVS and FQNEAQ. This CDR3 is CASSLRGQGSGEQYF. The CDR3 bases are TGTGCCAGCAGCTTAAGGGGGCAGGGATCCGGCGAGCAGTACTTC. The whole variable domain, remainder taken from reference TRBV7-8 and TRBJ2-7, is GAGVSQSPRYKVAKRGQDVALRCDPISGHVSLFWYQQALGQGPEFLTYFQNEAQLDKSGLPSDRFFAERPEGSVSTLKIQRTQQEDSAVYLCASSLRGQGSGEQYFGPGTRLTVT.